The 10 T cell receptor beta chains listed next were all sequenced from one sample in a study of blood T cell repertoires in COVID-19. Method: immunoSEQ multiplex PCR; TCRdb's copy keeps in-frame clones and lacks some. The repertoire holds roughly 14,000 clones, with around 80% as singletons. Sequenced input: peripheral blood. The receptors were gathered from a human donor in a cohort sampled during active COVID-19.

This chain joins TRBV27 and TRBJ2-7; 12 bases line up with TRBD2. With V trimmed by 6 bases and J by 2 bases, 14 bases remained unmatched. This CDR3 is 18 amino acids long. From germline, CDR1 is MNHEY and CDR2 SMNVEV (reference sequence). CDR3 coding DNA: TGTGCCAGCAGCCTCCGCCCCCCACTAGCGGGGGGACCCTACGAGCAGTACTTC. Its protein product is CASSLRPPLAGGPYEQYF.

Turning to this clone: This specimen includes other DNA sequences encoding the same CDR3. The CDR3 spells CAISGTGTTEAFF. The CDR3 bases are TGTGCCATCAGTGGGACAGGGACCACTGAAGCTTTCTTT. The V and J genes are TRBV10-3 and TRBJ1-1, with TRBD1 matching 8 bases. There are 13 residues in the CDR3. Germline CDR1 is ENHRY and CDR2 is SYGVKD. V was pared by 4 bases and J by 4 bases, with 2 bases of the junction left unmatched.

The rearrangement links TRBV10-3 to TRBJ2-1; 11 bases are shared with TRBD1. The trim removed 8 bases at V and 8 bases at J, leaving 5 bases unmatched. CDR3 length equals 13 residues. CDR1 is ENHRY, CDR2 SYGVKD, per germline. The CDR3, as DNA: TGTGCCATCGCGGACAGGGGGCACGATGAGCAGTTCTTC. Its translation: CAIADRGHDEQFF.

The rearrangement uses TRBV10-3 and TRBJ1-3; 7 bases are a match to TRBD1. There are 16 residues in the CDR3. V shed 4 bases, J shed 1 base, and the junction held 7 bases outside the gene matches. Germline V gene data show CDR1 as ENHRY and CDR2 as SYGVKD. CDR3 protein: CAISGGQPVSGNTIYF. CDR3 bases: TGTGCCATCAGTGGGGGACAGCCCGTATCTGGAAACACCATATATTTT.

The chain combines TRBV2 with TRBJ1-3; a possible D gene is TRBD1 (6 bases). This CDR3 spans 14 amino acids. The germline V and J ends were trimmed by 4 bases and 4 bases, with 11 bases remaining between them. Germline CDR1 reads SNHLY; CDR2 reads FYNNEI. CDR3 sequence: CASSGGGRGNTIYF. DNA of the CDR3: TGTGCCAGCAGTGGTGGGGGCAGAGGAAACACCATATATTTT.

V and J are TRBV14 and TRBJ2-7, with 9 bases identical to TRBD1. CDR3 length: 17 residues. With V trimmed by 3 bases and J by 1 base, 10 bases remained unmatched. In germline, CDR1 is SGHDN, CDR2 FVKESK. CDR3 residues: CASSHRHRDRVSYEQYF. CDR3 DNA sequence: TGTGCCAGCAGCCATAGGCACCGGGACAGGGTTTCCTACGAGCAGTACTTC.

The V gene is TRBV27, the J gene TRBJ2-1; D remains unclear. Per the germline V gene, CDR1 is MNHEY and CDR2 is SMNVEV (reference sequence). Trimming took 4 bases from V and 5 from J, leaving 9 bases between them. This CDR3 contains 13 residues. Written as DNA, the CDR3 is TGTGCCAGCAGTTCATCGACTCACAATGAGCAGTTCTTC. Translation gives CASSSSTHNEQFF.

The sample holds a few counts of this clone. The CDR3 here is CASRLAGGIGGELFF. The CDR3 nucleotides are TGTGCCAGTCGATTAGCGGGAGGGATTGGCGGGGAGCTGTTTTTT. J is TRBJ2-2 and V is TRBV28, with 11 bases that match TRBD2. Germline CDR1 and CDR2: MDHEN and SYDVKM. Germline trimming cut 9 bases from V and 7 bases from J; bases unmatched to any gene: 10. This CDR3 contains 15 residues.

The chain uses TRBV10-3 and TRBJ2-2, with TRBD1 identical over 8 bases. The CDR3 has 14 residues. Per the germline V gene, CDR1 is ENHRY and CDR2 is SYGVKD. The junction had 11 bases not matched to a gene; V was cut back by 10 bases and J by 7 bases. The CDR3 nucleotides are TGTGCCACCCTCGGACAGGGAGGACACGGGGAGCTGTTTTTT. Its translation: CATLGQGGHGELFF.

Only one count was recorded for this clone. The gene calls are TRBV7-6 and TRBJ2-3; possibly TRBD2 for D (6 bases). The V gene's germline CDR1 is SGHVS and CDR2 FNYEAQ. V was trimmed by 1 base and J by 3 bases, leaving 8 bases between them. This CDR3 is built from 14 residues. This chain's CDR3 is CASSLGAGTDTQYF. The CDR3 DNA reads TGTGCCAGCAGCTTAGGGGCGGGGACAGATACGCAGTATTTT.